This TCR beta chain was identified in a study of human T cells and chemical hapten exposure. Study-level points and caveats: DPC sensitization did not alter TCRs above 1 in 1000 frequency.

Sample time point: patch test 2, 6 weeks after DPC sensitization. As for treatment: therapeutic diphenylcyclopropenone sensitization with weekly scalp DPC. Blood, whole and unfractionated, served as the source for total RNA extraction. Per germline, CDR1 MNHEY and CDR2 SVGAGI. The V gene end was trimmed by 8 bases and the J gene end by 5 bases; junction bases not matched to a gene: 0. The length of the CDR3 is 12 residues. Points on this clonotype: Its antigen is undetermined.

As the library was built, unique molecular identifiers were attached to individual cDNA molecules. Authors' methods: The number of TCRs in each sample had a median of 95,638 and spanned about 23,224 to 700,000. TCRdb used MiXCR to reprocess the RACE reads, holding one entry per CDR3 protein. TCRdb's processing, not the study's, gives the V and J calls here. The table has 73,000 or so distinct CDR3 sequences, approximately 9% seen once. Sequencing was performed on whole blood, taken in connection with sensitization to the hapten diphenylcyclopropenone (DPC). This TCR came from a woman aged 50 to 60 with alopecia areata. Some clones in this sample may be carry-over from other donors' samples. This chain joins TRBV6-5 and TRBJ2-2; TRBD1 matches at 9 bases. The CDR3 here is CASGTGTGELFF. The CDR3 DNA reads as TGTGCCAGCGGGACAGGGACCGGGGAGCTGTTTTTT.